A single sample is the source of the 30 T cell receptor beta chains below, sequenced in a study of cytomegalovirus exposure and HLA in healthy donors. The PCR contained 60 Vbeta and 13 Jbeta primers. TCRdb's table, derived via immunoSEQ multiplex PCR, lists solely in-frame clones and lacks some. This sample carries 95,000 to 120,000 clones, roughly 71% of them seen once, and the ten largest clones take 8% to 10%. Material: PBMCs. These receptors came from a man aged 18-30 years in good health and CMV-seropositive.

The V gene is TRBV5-1, the J gene TRBJ2-1; D unclear. V was cut by 4 bases and J by 5 bases, with 10 bases left in between. The CDR3 has 13 amino acids. From germline, CDR1 is SGHRS and CDR2 YFSETQ. The CDR3 sequence is CASSPGTHNEQFF. CDR3 DNA sequence: TGCGCCAGCAGCCCAGGAACCCACAATGAGCAGTTCTTC.

The rearrangement uses TRBV28 and TRBJ1-2; 10 nucleotides align to TRBD1. The V gene's germline CDR1 is MDHEN and CDR2 SYDVKM. J gave up 0 bases and V 3 bases, and 10 bases lay outside the gene matches. The CDR3 sequence is 18 residues long. CDR3 protein: CASSFSGTGVPTNYGYTF. CDR3 coding DNA: TGTGCCAGCAGTTTTTCCGGGACAGGGGTCCCTACTAACTATGGCTACACCTTC.

V is TRBV15 and J is TRBJ2-3; 7 bases line up with TRBD2. Germline V gene lookup returns CDR1 LNHNV and CDR2 YYDKDF (reference sequence). This CDR3 contains 19 residues. Germline trimming cut 1 base from V and 0 bases from J; bases unmatched to any gene: 13. The CDR3 protein is CATSRGTESAGLSTDTQYF. The CDR3 region has the DNA TGTGCCACCAGCAGAGGGACCGAGTCAGCGGGACTTAGCACAGATACGCAGTATTTT.

The V and J genes are TRBV29-1 and TRBJ2-5; possibly TRBD2 for D (5 bases). Trimming cost V 0 bases and J 4 bases, with 9 bases left between them. The V gene's germline CDR1 is SQVTM and CDR2 ANQGSEA. There are 13 residues in the CDR3. The CDR3 region has the DNA TGCAGCGTTGAAGAGTCCGGAGGAGAGACCCAGTACTTC. It yields the protein CSVEESGGETQYF.

The table lists this clone with a few counts. The CDR3 nucleotides read TGCGCCAGCAGCTGGTCGGGGGCGAACACCGGGGAGCTGTTTTTT. Amino acid sequence: CASSWSGANTGELFF. This chain uses TRBV5-1 with TRBJ2-2; D might be TRBD2 (6 bases). This CDR3 region has 15 residues. The V end lost 3 bases, the J end lost 0 bases, and 9 bases lay between the germline ends. The germline V gene encodes CDR1 SGHRS and CDR2 YFSETQ. Full variable domain (rest looked up from reference TRBV5-1 and TRBJ2-2): KAGVTQTPRYLIKTRGQQVTLSCSPISGHRSVSWYQQTPGQGLQFLFEYFSETQRNKGNFPGRFSGRQFSNSRSEMNVSTLELGDSALYLCASSWSGANTGELFFGEGSRLTVL.

This clone has only a few counts. The DNA for the CDR3 is TGCGCCAGCAGTCTAGAGCGGGGGAACACCGGGGAGCTGTTTTTT. Its protein is CASSLERGNTGELFF. The chain recombines TRBV4-1 with TRBJ2-2; TRBD2 aligns across 7 bases. The CDR3 is 15 residues long. Germline V gene lookup returns CDR1 MGHRA and CDR2 YSYEKL. J was trimmed by 1 base and V by 6 bases; bases with no gene match: 5.

This clone was detected a few times. The chain combines TRBV27 with TRBJ2-6, with 10 bases lining up with TRBD1. The trim removed 5 bases at V and 3 bases at J, leaving 19 bases unmatched. This CDR3 has 21 amino acids. Germline lookup yields CDR1 MNHEY and CDR2 SMNVEV (reference sequence). Here the CDR3 reads CASSPTPGQGKRLFGANVLTF. The CDR3 coding sequence is TGTGCCAGCAGTCCGACACCGGGACAGGGGAAGAGACTCTTTGGGGCCAACGTCCTGACTTTC.

The V and J genes are TRBV5-6 and TRBJ2-7; 12 bases line up with TRBD2. Per germline, CDR1 SGHDT and CDR2 YYEEEE. The CDR3 has 17 residues. V was pared by 3 bases and J by 3 bases, with 10 bases of the junction left unmatched. The CDR3 DNA follows: TGTGCCAGCAGCTGGGGGGGACTAGCGGGCGCCAGCTACGAGCAGTACTTC. It yields the protein CASSWGGLAGASYEQYF. The full variable domain, with the rest looked up from reference TRBV5-6 and TRBJ2-7, is DAGVTQSPTHLIKTRGQQVTLRCSPKSGHDTVSWYQQALGQGPQFIFQYYEEEERQRGNFPDRFSGHQFPNYSSELNVNALLLGDSALYLCASSWGGLAGASYEQYFGPGTRLTVT.

This chain connects TRBV2 to TRBJ1-1; 9 positions agree with TRBD1. CDR1 SNHLY and CDR2 FYNNEI come from the germline V gene. The V segment lost 5 bases and the J segment 7 bases; nucleotides outside the gene matches: 2. This CDR3 is 12 amino acids long. CDR3 nucleotide sequence: TGTGCCAGCAGTAGACAGGGGGTTGAAGCTTTCTTT. This sequence encodes CASSRQGVEAFF.

The count of this clone is one. V usage is TRBV28 and J usage is TRBJ1-5, with D possibly being TRBD1 (5 bases). Trimming stripped 4 bases from V and 11 bases from J, with 12 bases between. The CDR3 sequence is 12 residues long. CDR1 and CDR2 (germline): MDHEN, SYDVKM. The CDR3 protein is CASSSLWGAQHF. The CDR3 DNA reads as TGTGCCAGCAGTTCACTGTGGGGGGCCCAGCATTTT.

The rearrangement links TRBV7-6 to TRBJ1-4; 8 bases match TRBD1. The CDR3 has 14 residues. The junction had 4 bases not matched to a gene; V was cut back by 5 bases and J by 5 bases. From germline, CDR1 is SGHVS and CDR2 FNYEAQ. The CDR3 sequence is CASSTGGSNEKLFF. The CDR3 DNA is TGTGCCAGCAGCACAGGGGGTTCGAATGAAAAACTGTTTTTT.

The chain joins TRBV4-2 to TRBJ2-5, with a tentative D call TRBD1 (6 bases). V shed 3 bases and J shed 1 base, with 15 bases lying between them. CDR3 length: 16 residues. Germline V gene data show CDR1 as LGHNA and CDR2 as YNFKEQ. Here the CDR3 reads CASSQNPRGSQETQYF. CDR3 nucleotide sequence: TGTGCCAGCAGCCAGAACCCCAGGGGCTCCCAAGAGACCCAGTACTTC.

This clone has only a few counts. The V call is TRBV6-1, the J call TRBJ1-1, with D possibly being TRBD1 (5 bases). This CDR3 spans 11 amino acids. The V end was cut by 6 bases, the J end by 6 bases, with 8 bases between. Per the germline V gene, CDR1 is MNHNS and CDR2 is SASEGT. The CDR3 region has the DNA TGTGCCAGCAGGGGGGGTCCTGAAGCTTTCTTT. It is translated as CASRGGPEAFF.

This chain uses TRBV9 with TRBJ1-4; 7 nucleotides line up with TRBD1. This CDR3 has 18 residues. Germline CDR1 is SGDLS and CDR2 is YYNGEE. The V and J ends lost 0 bases and 7 bases, in that order; junction bases with no gene match: 15. The CDR3 loop reads CASSVGTGAMKGGEKLFF. CDR3 coding DNA: TGTGCCAGCAGCGTAGGGACAGGAGCAATGAAGGGGGGTGAAAAACTGTTTTTT.

This chain connects TRBV7-9 to TRBJ2-7; possible D gene TRBD2, 5 bases. CDR3 length: 13 residues. V lost 5 bases and J 9 bases, leaving 17 bases between the germline ends. Looked up from germline, CDR1 is SEHNR and CDR2 is FQNEAQ (reference sequence). This chain's CDR3 is CASSDTGLGVQYV. As DNA, the CDR3 is TGTGCCAGCAGCGATACCGGTCTCGGGGTGCAGTACGTC.

This sequence joins TRBV6-4 and TRBJ2-1; 7 nucleotides line up with TRBD1. CDR3 size: 17 residues. The V and J ends lost 0 bases and 0 bases, in that order; junction bases with no gene match: 5. Germline V gene lookup returns CDR1 MRHNA and CDR2 SNTAGT. In DNA form, the CDR3 reads TGTGCCAGCAGTGACTCGGTGGGACAGAGCTCCTACAATGAGCAGTTCTTC. Residues: CASSDSVGQSSYNEQFF.

The V and J genes are TRBV11-2 and TRBJ1-6; D may be TRBD1 (5 bases). Germline CDR1 is SGHAT and CDR2 is FQNNGV. With 4 bases removed from V and 10 bases from J, the gap between germline ends came to 17 bases. The CDR3 has 15 residues. Here the CDR3 DNA reads TGTGCCAGCAGCTCTAGCGGGCAGGGCGGGTCACCCCTCCACTTT. As protein: CASSSSGQGGSPLHF.

This clone has just one count. The chain carries TRBV28 and TRBJ2-1; TRBD1 agrees at 9 bases. CDR3 size: 15 residues. J lost 0 bases, V lost 6 bases, and 3 bases had no gene match. Germline V CDR1 and CDR2: MDHEN, SYDVKM. CDR3 DNA sequence: TGTGCCAGCAGGGGACAGGGTAACTCCTACAATGAGCAGTTCTTC. Translated, it gives CASRGQGNSYNEQFF.

The V gene is TRBV5-4, the J gene TRBJ2-7; tentatively, D is TRBD2 (6 bases). The assigned J gene may be wrong: the sequence end matches TRBJ2-1 better. The CDR3 extends over 15 amino acids. Looked up from germline, CDR1 is SGHNT and CDR2 is YYREEE (reference sequence). CDR3 amino acids: CASSLGVSGSNEQFF. As DNA, the CDR3 is TGTGCCAGCAGCTTGGGAGTTAGCGGCTCCAATGAGCAGTTCTTC.

The chain couples TRBV18 to TRBJ1-4; TRBD1 is a possible D gene (6 bases). The CDR3 runs to 16 residues. The V gene lost 3 bases and the J gene lost 0 bases, with 11 bases spanning the gap. Germline loops: CDR1 KGHSH, CDR2 LQKENI. The CDR3 DNA reads TGTGCCAGCTCACCCACAGGGATCGCAACTAATGAAAAACTGTTTTTT. It specifies CASSPTGIATNEKLFF.

The chain links TRBV7-9 to TRBJ1-2; the D is unclear. Germline CDR1 and CDR2: SEHNR and FQNEAQ (reference sequence). Trimming pared 1 base from V and 7 bases from J, leaving 13 bases between. The CDR3 runs 14 residues. The CDR3 DNA is TGTGCCAGCAGCTTAGAGGCTCCCCGGGGTGGCTACACCTTC. It encodes CASSLEAPRGGYTF.

The table lists this clone with many counts. The chain recombines TRBV6-6 with TRBJ2-2; D remains unclear. The V gene's germline CDR1 is MNHNY and CDR2 SVGAGI (reference sequence). This CDR3 is built from 15 residues. V dropped 2 bases and J dropped 0 bases, with 7 bases sitting between them. The CDR3 loop reads CASSYKETNTGELFF. CDR3 bases: TGTGCCAGCAGTTACAAAGAGACGAACACCGGGGAGCTGTTTTTT.

The CDR3 here is CASHERGARANVLTF. DNA of the CDR3: TGCGCCAGCCACGAACGGGGGGCGCGGGCCAACGTCCTGACTTTC. The chain combines TRBV5-1 with TRBJ2-6; D may be TRBD2 (7 bases). The ends were cut back, 7 bases at V and 5 bases at J, with 16 bases in the middle. This CDR3 comprises 15 residues. Per germline, CDR1 SGHRS and CDR2 YFSETQ.

The chain employs TRBV28 and TRBJ2-7; 11 bases line up with TRBD1. This CDR3 is 15 amino acids long. CDR1 is MDHEN and CDR2 is SYDVKM in the germline V gene. V dropped 3 bases and J dropped 7; count of bases not matched to a gene: 8. The CDR3 coding sequence is TGTGCCAGCAGTTTGGGGGGGACAGGGGGGAAAGAGCAGTACGTC. Its translation is CASSLGGTGGKEQYV.

This clone was counted at least ten times. The gene calls are TRBV6-5 and TRBJ1-1; D gene ambiguous. This CDR3 has 16 amino acids. The germline gives CDR1 MNHEY, CDR2 SVGAGI. Deletions cut 2 bases from V and 0 bases from J, with 13 bases between. CDR3 bases: TGTGCCAGCAGTTACGGACGGGCGGGTATGAACACTGAAGCTTTCTTT. Amino acid sequence: CASSYGRAGMNTEAFF.

This clone was observed a handful of times. The gene calls are TRBV11-3 and TRBJ2-2; 11 bases are a match to TRBD1. CDR1 is SGHNT, CDR2 YENEEA, per germline. The J segment lost 5 bases and the V segment lost 5 bases, leaving 4 bases of the junction unmatched. The CDR3 length is 15 residues. The DNA of the CDR3 is TGTGCCAGCAGCATAAGGGACAGGGGGACCGGGGAGCTGTTTTTT. Translated, it gives CASSIRDRGTGELFF.

The chain employs TRBV19 and TRBJ2-7, with a possible D match to TRBD1 (5 bases). The V gene lost 0 bases and the J gene lost 5 bases, with 11 bases spanning the gap. Germline CDR1 and CDR2: LNHDA and SQIVND (reference sequence). The CDR3 length is 14 residues. CDR3 in DNA: TGTGCCAGTAGTATAGATCTATCAGGGAACGAGCAGTACTTC. This codes for CASSIDLSGNEQYF. The variable domain in full, with the rest retrieved from reference TRBV19 and TRBJ2-7, is DGGITQSPKYLFRKEGQNVTLSCEQNLNHDAMYWYRQDPGQGLRLIYYSQIVNDFQKGDIAEGYSVSREKKESFPLTVTSAQKNPTAFYLCASSIDLSGNEQYFGPGTRLTVT.

Concerning this clone: Germline is not matched at one junction end, which may reflect a read error. The rearrangement joins TRBV9 to TRBJ2-1; 10 nucleotides match TRBD2. Germline V lookup: CDR1 SGDLS, CDR2 YYNGEE. The CDR3 consists of 16 residues. CDR3 protein: CASNVGLAAGLGEQFF. The CDR3 nucleotides read TGTGCCAGCAACGTAGGACTAGCGGCTGGACTTGGTGAGCAGTTCTTC.

This chain links TRBV2 with TRBJ1-1; D ambiguous. The CDR3 runs to 14 residues. V lost 5 bases and J lost 0, with 10 bases in between. The germline V gene encodes CDR1 SNHLY and CDR2 FYNNEI. The DNA for the CDR3 is TGTGCCAGCAGTCCGTGGGCCATGAACACTGAAGCTTTCTTT. This codes for CASSPWAMNTEAFF.

Note on this clone: The junction differs from germline at one of its ends, possibly a read error. The chain joins TRBV4-1 to TRBJ2-5, with a weak D call TRBD2 (5 bases). The germline V gene has CDR1 MGHRA and CDR2 YSYEKL. The CDR3 sequence is 12 residues long. CDR3 DNA: TGCGCCAGCAGCCAAGGGACTGCCTCTAGGCACTTC. Its translation is CASSQGTASRHF.